The rows below give T cell receptor beta chains drawn from one sample of a study of long-term antiretroviral therapy in people with HIV. Assay used: immunoSEQ multiplex PCR; TCRdb lists only in-frame clones, some missing. This table has some 30,000 clones, over 75% appearing once. Source: unsorted PBMCs, taken roughly 3.3 years after starting antiretroviral therapy. All receptors derive from a young man with HIV. The CDR3 runs from the conserved cysteine through the conserved F or W.

v_call: TRBV4-1; j_call: TRBJ1-1; cdr3_aa: CASRPRETNTEAFF
v_call: TRBV18; j_call: TRBJ2-7; cdr3_aa: CASSPAAGTSYEQYF
v_call: TRBV2; j_call: TRBJ2-7; cdr3_aa: CASSDPLGQEYSYEQYF
v_call: TRBV20-1; j_call: TRBJ1-1; cdr3_aa: CSADREVTFF
v_call: TRBV18; j_call: TRBJ2-7; cdr3_aa: CASSPFGTPSYEQYF
v_call: TRBV6-5; j_call: TRBJ1-6; cdr3_aa: CASRLEGSQNSPLHF
v_call: TRBV28; j_call: TRBJ2-7; cdr3_aa: CASSSTGGESYEQYF
v_call: TRBV19; j_call: TRBJ2-1; cdr3_aa: CASSMGGGYEQFF
v_call: TRBV27; j_call: TRBJ2-5; cdr3_aa: CASSLGGTGQETQYF
v_call: TRBV6-1; j_call: TRBJ1-1; cdr3_aa: CASSEALGTDTNTEAFF
v_call: TRBV5-6; j_call: TRBJ2-2; cdr3_aa: CASSLLPGELFF
v_call: TRBV5-1; j_call: TRBJ2-7; cdr3_aa: CASTTSAGPGIEQYF
v_call: TRBV11-3; j_call: TRBJ2-2; cdr3_aa: CASSPGPTLAHTGELFF
v_call: TRBV5-4; j_call: TRBJ1-4; cdr3_aa: CASSLGPETNEKLFF
v_call: TRBV19; j_call: TRBJ1-2; cdr3_aa: CASSTTSPHYGYTF
v_call: TRBV6-5; j_call: TRBJ2-7; cdr3_aa: CASSSTGHEQYF
v_call: TRBV25-1; j_call: TRBJ1-3; cdr3_aa: CASRDPMLSSGNTIYF
v_call: TRBV10-3; j_call: TRBJ2-7; cdr3_aa: CAISESRTGPYEQYF
v_call: TRBV18; j_call: TRBJ2-2; cdr3_aa: CASSPFEQGFTGELFF
v_call: TRBV9; j_call: TRBJ1-1; cdr3_aa: CASSVATSRDEAFF
v_call: TRBV4-3; j_call: TRBJ2-7; cdr3_aa: CASSQDTGTLYEQYF
v_call: TRBV9; j_call: TRBJ1-4; cdr3_aa: CASSVAGRVNEKLFF
v_call: TRBV27; j_call: TRBJ2-2; cdr3_aa: CASTLGTGDYTGELFF
v_call: TRBV5-1; j_call: TRBJ1-1; cdr3_aa: CASSLEGRGPEAFF
v_call: TRBV6-5; j_call: TRBJ1-4; cdr3_aa: CASSYSPGVSILFF
v_call: TRBV4-3; j_call: TRBJ1-1; cdr3_aa: CASSQDRVGGPNTEAFF
v_call: TRBV11-2; j_call: TRBJ2-1; cdr3_aa: CASSLEQGANEQFF
v_call: TRBV7-9; j_call: TRBJ2-3; cdr3_aa: CASSLPGQGARDTQYF
v_call: TRBV9; j_call: TRBJ2-7; cdr3_aa: CASSLSGGDEQYF
v_call: TRBV4-1; j_call: TRBJ1-5; cdr3_aa: CASSLAGGLDPGNQPQHF
v_call: TRBV19; j_call: TRBJ1-1; cdr3_aa: CASSIVVGGTEAFF
v_call: TRBV2; j_call: TRBJ2-7; cdr3_aa: CASGAGPSSYEQYF
v_call: TRBV6-1; j_call: TRBJ1-2; cdr3_aa: CASSAGIVNYGYTF
v_call: TRBV6-5; j_call: TRBJ1-1; cdr3_aa: CASSRTPGFTEAFF
v_call: TRBV11-2; j_call: TRBJ2-3; cdr3_aa: CASSSGSLSTDTQYF
v_call: TRBV28; j_call: TRBJ2-4; cdr3_aa: CASNNEGLGMDIQYF
v_call: TRBV28; j_call: TRBJ1-1; cdr3_aa: CASSLGRGLTEAFF
v_call: TRBV23-1; j_call: TRBJ2-2; cdr3_aa: CASSHLGQGAAGELFF
v_call: TRBV9; j_call: TRBJ2-1; cdr3_aa: CASSVVRDLNNEQFF
v_call: TRBV27; j_call: TRBJ1-5; cdr3_aa: CASSLNWSNQPQHF
v_call: TRBV7-2; j_call: TRBJ2-1; cdr3_aa: CASSVIAGDSYNEQFF
v_call: TRBV5-6; j_call: TRBJ1-1; cdr3_aa: CASSFRHFRDTEAFF
v_call: TRBV6-5; j_call: TRBJ1-1; cdr3_aa: CASSPTTGTEAFF
v_call: TRBV27; j_call: TRBJ1-1; cdr3_aa: CASSSRSTEAFF
v_call: TRBV5-6; j_call: TRBJ2-7; cdr3_aa: CASSRRTVNPYEQYF
v_call: TRBV6-6; j_call: TRBJ2-5; cdr3_aa: CASSYSHKPHQETQYF
v_call: TRBV5-1; j_call: TRBJ2-1; cdr3_aa: CASSLVPYNEQFF
v_call: TRBV11-1; j_call: TRBJ2-3; cdr3_aa: CASMLKGGTDTQYF
v_call: TRBV4-3; j_call: TRBJ2-1; cdr3_aa: CASSRKLGESSYNEQFF
v_call: TRBV18; j_call: TRBJ2-5; cdr3_aa: CASSPPWASGRTIKETQYF
v_call: TRBV9; j_call: TRBJ2-7; cdr3_aa: CASSVVAGSHEQYF
v_call: TRBV6-5; j_call: TRBJ1-2; cdr3_aa: CASSYGGQDHYGYTF
v_call: TRBV19; j_call: TRBJ2-1; cdr3_aa: CASSGERAYNEQFF
v_call: TRBV27; j_call: TRBJ1-2; cdr3_aa: CASSSPGQGGGYTF